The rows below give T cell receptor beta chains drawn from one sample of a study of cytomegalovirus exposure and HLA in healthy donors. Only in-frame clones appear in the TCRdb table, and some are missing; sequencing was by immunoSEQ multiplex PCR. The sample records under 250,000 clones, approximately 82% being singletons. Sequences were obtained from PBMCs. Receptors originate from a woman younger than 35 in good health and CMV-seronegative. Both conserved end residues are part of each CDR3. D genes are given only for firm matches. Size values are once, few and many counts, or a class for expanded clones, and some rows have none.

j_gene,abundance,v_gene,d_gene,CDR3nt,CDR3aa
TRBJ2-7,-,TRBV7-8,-,TGTGCCAGCAGCTTAGAGGGAACCTCCGTAACCTACGAGCAGTACTTC,CASSLEGTSVTYEQYF
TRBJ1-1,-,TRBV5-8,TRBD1,TGTGCCAGCAGGGACAGGGGGCCCTATACTGAAGCTTTCTTT,CASRDRGPYTEAFF
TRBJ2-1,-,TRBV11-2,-,TGTGCCAGCAGCTTAGGCCAGCCCAACTATTACTCCTACAATGAGCAGTTCTTC,CASSLGQPNYYSYNEQFF
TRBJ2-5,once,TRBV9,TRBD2,TGTGCCAGCAGCGTAGATGGGACTAGACGTGAGACCCAGTACTTC,CASSVDGTRRETQYF
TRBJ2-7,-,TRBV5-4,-,TGTGCCAGCAGCTTGGCACTAGGATACGAGCAGTACTTC,CASSLALGYEQYF
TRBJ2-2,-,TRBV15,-,TGTGCCACCAGATACGGGAACACCGGGGAGCTGTTTTTT,CATRYGNTGELFF
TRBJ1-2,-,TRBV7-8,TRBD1,TGTGCCAGCAGCCCAGAGGGGGCCAGGGGGGCCAACTATGGCTACACCTTC,CASSPEGARGANYGYTF
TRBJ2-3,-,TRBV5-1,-,TGCGCCAGCAGCTTGTCCGAAACAGATACGCAGTATTTT,CASSLSETDTQYF
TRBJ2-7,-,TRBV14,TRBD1,TGTGCCAGCAGCCAAGGGACAGGATACTACGAGCAGTACTTC,CASSQGTGYYEQYF
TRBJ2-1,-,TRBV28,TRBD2,TGTGCCAGCAGTTCAGCGGGAGACTACAATGAGCAGTTCTTC,CASSSAGDYNEQFF
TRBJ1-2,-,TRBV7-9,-,TGTGCCAGCAGCTTGGCAGGGGATTACTATGGCTACACCTTC,CASSLAGDYYGYTF
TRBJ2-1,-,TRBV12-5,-,TGTGCTAGTGGAGACTACAATGAGCAGTTCTTC,CASGDYNEQFF
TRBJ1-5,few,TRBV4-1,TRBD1,TGCGCCAGCAGCCAAGGGGTGGACAGGGGCGTAAGGCCCCAGCATTTT,CASSQGVDRGVRPQHF
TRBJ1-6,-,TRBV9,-,TGTGCCAGCAGCGTAGAAGCGAAACCACCCCTCCACTTT,CASSVEAKPPLHF
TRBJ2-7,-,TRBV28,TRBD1,TGTGCCAGCAGTTTTCAGGGGGCCCACGAGCAGTACTTC,CASSFQGAHEQYF
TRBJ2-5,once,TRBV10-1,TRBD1,TGCGCCAGCAGTGAAGGGGGCCGCCAAGAGACCCAGTACTTC,CASSEGGRQETQYF
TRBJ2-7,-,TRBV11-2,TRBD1,TGTGCCAGCAGCCTAGGGGCGGGGACAGGGTCGAAGGAGCAGTACTTC,CASSLGAGTGSKEQYF
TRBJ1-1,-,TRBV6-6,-,TGTGCCAGCAGTACCCAGGTGAACACTGAAGCTTTCTTT,CASSTQVNTEAFF
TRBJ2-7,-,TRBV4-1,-,TGCGCCAGCAGCCAATTGGACATGGTGTCCTACGATAGGCAGTACTTC,CASSQLDMVSYDRQYF
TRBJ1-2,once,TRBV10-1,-,TGCGCCAGCAGTGAGGACGACAGCCATGGCTACACCTTC,CASSEDDSHGYTF
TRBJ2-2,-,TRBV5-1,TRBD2,TGCGCCAGCAGCTTTACTAGCGGGAGGAAAACCGGGGAGCTGTTTTTT,CASSFTSGRKTGELFF
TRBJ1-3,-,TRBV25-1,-,TGTGCCAGCGAAGGGGCCCCGGGACTATATTTT,CASEGAPGLYF
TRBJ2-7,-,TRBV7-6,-,TGTGCCAGCAGCGCCACGGTCAGGTTTTCCCCCTACGAGCAGTACTTC,CASSATVRFSPYEQYF
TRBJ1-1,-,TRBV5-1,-,TGCGCCAGCAGCTTGGATGGGAACCCGAACACTGAAGCTTTCTTT,CASSLDGNPNTEAFF
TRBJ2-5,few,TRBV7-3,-,TGTGCCAGCAGCCCCGTGGGAACTCAGGACGAGACCCAGTACTTC,CASSPVGTQDETQYF
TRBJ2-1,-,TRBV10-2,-,TGCGCCAGCAGGGCAGGGAGGGGGCGGTTCAATGAGCAGTTCTTC,CASRAGRGRFNEQFF
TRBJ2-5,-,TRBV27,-,TGTGCCAGCAACTCCCAAGAGACCCAGTACTTC,CASNSQETQYF
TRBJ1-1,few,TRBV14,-,TGTGCCAGCAGCCAGTACAGTGATGAAGCTTTCTTT,CASSQYSDEAFF
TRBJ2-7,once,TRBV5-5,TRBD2,TGTGCCAGCAGCTTGGGTTTTACGGGAGGACCCACCTACGAGCAGTACTTC,CASSLGFTGGPTYEQYF
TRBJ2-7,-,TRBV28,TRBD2,TGTGCCAGCAGTCTTACCCCGGGACTAGCGACTAATGAGCAGTACTTC,CASSLTPGLATNEQYF
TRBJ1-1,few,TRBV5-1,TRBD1,TGCGCCAGCAGCCCGGGACAGATGAACACTGAAGCTTTCTTT,CASSPGQMNTEAFF
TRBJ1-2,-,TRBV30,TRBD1,TGTGCCTGGAGCCCTGGGACAGGGAACGGCTACACCTTC,CAWSPGTGNGYTF
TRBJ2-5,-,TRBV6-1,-,TGTGCCAGCAGTGAAAGACGGCTCCAAGAGACCCAGTACTTC,CASSERRLQETQYF
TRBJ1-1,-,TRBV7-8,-,TGTGCCAGCAGCCAGGGGTGGGGTGGGACTGAAGCTTTCTTT,CASSQGWGGTEAFF
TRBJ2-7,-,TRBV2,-,TGTGCCAGCACTAGCGCCAGCTCCTACGAGCAGTACTTC,CASTSASSYEQYF
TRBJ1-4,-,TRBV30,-,TGTGCCTGGAGTGTAGTCAGGGATAATGAAAAACTGTTTTTT,CAWSVVRDNEKLFF
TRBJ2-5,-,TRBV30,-,TGTGCCTGGAGTGTAGGACGGGACAACCAGTACTTC,CAWSVGRDNQYF
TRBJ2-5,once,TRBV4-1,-,TGCGCCAGCAGCCACGTTAAAGAGACCCAGTACTTC,CASSHVKETQYF
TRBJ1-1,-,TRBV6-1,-,TGTGCCAGCAGGGCCCGGACGGGGAACACTGAAGCTTTCTTT,CASRARTGNTEAFF
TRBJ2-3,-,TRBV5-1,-,TGCGCCAGCAGCCGGATCGGGGAGAACACAGATACGCAGTATTTT,CASSRIGENTDTQYF
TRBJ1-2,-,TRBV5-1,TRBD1,TGCGCCAGCAGCCCTCAGGGGGGCTATGGCTACACCTTC,CASSPQGGYGYTF
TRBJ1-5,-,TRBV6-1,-,TGTGCCAGCAGTGTAGGAGAGGGGTCCCAGCATTTT,CASSVGEGSQHF